This entry concerns a single TCR beta chain. The antigen is not known. The data are from a study of T cell responses to AZD1222 COVID-19 vaccine. Findings and limits, study-wide: Donor demographics were predominantly white British with a female majority; clonal diversity may be underestimated.

CDR1 LNHNV and CDR2 YYDKDF come from the germline V gene (reference sequence). Trimming removed 0 bases from V and 2 bases from J, with 11 bases in between. This CDR3 is built from 16 residues. The method was immunoSEQ multiplex PCR; TCRdb's version includes in-frame clones alone and lacks a portion of them. Of 90,000 to 150,000 clones in the sample, over 75% are singletons; the top ten hold just under 10%. The chain joins TRBV15 to TRBJ1-3; no clear D gene. The specimen was peripheral blood, collected on day 0 of AZD1222 vaccination. This sequence was found in an adult in good health. The CDR3 region has the DNA TGTGCCACCAGCAGAGAGTTGGACTCAGCTGGAAACACCATATATTTT. Its translation: CATSRELDSAGNTIYF.